The T cell receptor (beta chain) described here comes from a study of identical twins. Among all donors, each was a healthy Caucasian. TCRdb processed the 5' RACE reads anew with MiXCR; each CDR3 protein has one entry. This table has 430,000 or so distinct CDR3 sequences, around 24% appearing once. V gave up 7 bases and J gave up 5 bases; unmatched junction bases: 13. The length of the CDR3 is 15 residues. The germline V gene encodes CDR1 MNHNS and CDR2 SASEGT. Of note for this clonotype: Its antigen is currently unknown.

Overall study results and limits: Modeled out-of-frame TCR alpha sharing in monozygotic twins fell below observed levels.

The same sample was also studied in work on T cells expressing NK-cell markers. That source notes: Each TCR beta repertoire originated in sorted T cells that were CD3+CD56+NKG2C+, CD3+CD56+NKG2C- or CD3+CD56-NKG2C+. NKG2C+ dominant clonotypes from 5 to 7 donors made up about 1.0-7.5% of CD8+ T cells.

The material sequenced was CD4+ T cells sorted from blood. This receptor was identified in a woman aged 18-35 years in good health. The V call is TRBV6-1, the J call TRBJ2-7, with 8 bases aligning to TRBD2. The CDR3: CASTPPGSGRNEQYF. Written as DNA, the CDR3 is TGTGCCAGCACTCCGCCGGGGAGCGGGAGAAACGAGCAGTACTTC.